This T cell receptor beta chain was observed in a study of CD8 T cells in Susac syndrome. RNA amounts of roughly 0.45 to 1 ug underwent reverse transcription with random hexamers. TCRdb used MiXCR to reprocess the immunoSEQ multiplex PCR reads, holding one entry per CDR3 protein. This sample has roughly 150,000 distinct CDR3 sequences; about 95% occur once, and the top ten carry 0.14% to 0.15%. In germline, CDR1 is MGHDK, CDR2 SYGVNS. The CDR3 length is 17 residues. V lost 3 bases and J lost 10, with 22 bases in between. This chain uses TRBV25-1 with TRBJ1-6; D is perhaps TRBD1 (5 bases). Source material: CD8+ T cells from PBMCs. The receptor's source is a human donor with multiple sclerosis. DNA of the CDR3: TGTGCCAGCAGTGAGAGAATTGGGGCCTACGGTGGGTCACCCCTCCACTTT. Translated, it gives CASSERIGAYGGSPLHF.